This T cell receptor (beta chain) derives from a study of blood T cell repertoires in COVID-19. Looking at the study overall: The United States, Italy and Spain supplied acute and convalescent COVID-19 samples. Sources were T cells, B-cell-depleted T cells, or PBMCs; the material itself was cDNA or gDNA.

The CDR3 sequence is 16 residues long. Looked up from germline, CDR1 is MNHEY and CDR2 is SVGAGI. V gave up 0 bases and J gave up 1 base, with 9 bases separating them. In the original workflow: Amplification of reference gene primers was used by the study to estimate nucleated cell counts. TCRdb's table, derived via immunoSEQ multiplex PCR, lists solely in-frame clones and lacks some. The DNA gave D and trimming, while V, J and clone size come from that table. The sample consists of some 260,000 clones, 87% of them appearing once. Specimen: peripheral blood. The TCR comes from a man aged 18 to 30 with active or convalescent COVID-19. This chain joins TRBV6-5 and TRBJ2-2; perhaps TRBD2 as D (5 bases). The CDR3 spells CASSYSSRVNTGELFF. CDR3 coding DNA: TGTGCCAGCAGTTACTCGTCGCGGGTGAACACCGGGGAGCTGTTTTTT.